A selection of T cell receptor beta chains follows, all from one sample in a study of T cell changes during pregnancy in multiple sclerosis. Profiled with immunoSEQ multiplex PCR; TCRdb holds only in-frame clones, not every one. The sample has about 86,000 clones, around 93% seen once. The specimen was peripheral blood, collected in the first trimester of pregnancy. The receptors here all came from a female donor in good health, enrolled as a control in a pregnancy study. Each CDR3 is given with its conserved first and last residue. Fields, in order: V gene, clone size, D gene, J gene, CDR3 protein, CDR3 DNA. The D gene is left open where the match is weak. Clone size appears in some rows only: once, few, many, or a class for an expanded clone.

V gene: TRBV30
clone size: -
D gene: -
J gene: TRBJ1-6
CDR3 protein: CAVGGEYNSPLHF
CDR3 DNA: TGTGCCGTTGGGGGGGAATATAATTCACCCCTCCACTTT

V gene: TRBV7-3
clone size: -
D gene: TRBD2
J gene: TRBJ2-5
CDR3 protein: CASSSPGTTQETQYF
CDR3 DNA: TGTGCCAGCAGCTCCCCCGGGACTACCCAAGAGACCCAGTACTTC

V gene: TRBV7-9
clone size: -
D gene: -
J gene: TRBJ1-2
CDR3 protein: CASSSSNRVGGYTF
CDR3 DNA: TGTGCCAGCAGCTCCTCCAACAGGGTGGGAGGCTACACCTTC

V gene: TRBV5-1
clone size: -
D gene: -
J gene: TRBJ2-4
CDR3 protein: CASSLAPGLAKNIQYF
CDR3 DNA: TGCGCCAGCAGCTTGGCACCAGGCCTAGCCAAAAACATTCAGTACTTC

V gene: TRBV2
clone size: -
D gene: -
J gene: TRBJ1-4
CDR3 protein: CATSQLTTNEKLFF
CDR3 DNA: TGTGCCACCAGCCAACTGACAACTAATGAAAAACTGTTTTTT

V gene: TRBV5-4
clone size: medium-sized
D gene: -
J gene: TRBJ1-2
CDR3 protein: CASSLAGVDGYTF
CDR3 DNA: TGTGCCAGCAGCTTGGCCGGGGTTGATGGCTACACCTTC

V gene: TRBV4-1
clone size: once
D gene: TRBD1
J gene: TRBJ2-1
CDR3 protein: CASSTGQVVDEQFF
CDR3 DNA: TGCGCCAGCAGCACGGGACAGGTGGTGGATGAGCAGTTCTTC

V gene: TRBV5-6
clone size: -
D gene: TRBD2
J gene: TRBJ2-1
CDR3 protein: CASSHGTSGGGNEQFF
CDR3 DNA: TGTGCCAGCAGCCACGGGACTAGCGGGGGAGGAAATGAGCAGTTCTTC

V gene: TRBV19
clone size: -
D gene: -
J gene: TRBJ1-6
CDR3 protein: CASSMSDWNSPLHF
CDR3 DNA: TGTGCCAGTAGTATGAGTGACTGGAATTCACCCCTCCACTTT

V gene: TRBV25-1
clone size: -
D gene: TRBD1
J gene: TRBJ2-1
CDR3 protein: CASSEGDRWGNEQFF
CDR3 DNA: TGTGCCAGCAGTGAGGGGGACAGGTGGGGCAATGAGCAGTTCTTC

V gene: TRBV27
clone size: -
D gene: TRBD1
J gene: TRBJ1-2
CDR3 protein: CASRGTGMANYGYTF
CDR3 DNA: TGTGCCAGCAGGGGGACAGGGATGGCTAACTATGGCTACACCTTC

V gene: TRBV5-6
clone size: -
D gene: -
J gene: TRBJ1-2
CDR3 protein: CASSLGQVVNYGYTF
CDR3 DNA: TGTGCCAGCAGCTTGGGACAGGTCGTTAACTATGGCTACACCTTC

V gene: TRBV6-6
clone size: -
D gene: TRBD1
J gene: TRBJ2-7
CDR3 protein: CASKTPGQGYEQYF
CDR3 DNA: TGTGCCAGCAAGACCCCGGGACAGGGCTACGAGCAGTACTTC

V gene: TRBV7-9
clone size: -
D gene: -
J gene: TRBJ1-5
CDR3 protein: CASSRQGAQHF
CDR3 DNA: TGTGCCAGCAGCCGACAAGGGGCCCAGCATTTT

V gene: TRBV18
clone size: -
D gene: TRBD1
J gene: TRBJ2-7
CDR3 protein: CASSQYGQGSGEQYF
CDR3 DNA: TGTGCCAGCTCACAATACGGACAGGGGAGCGGCGAGCAGTACTTC

V gene: TRBV4-1
clone size: -
D gene: -
J gene: TRBJ2-1
CDR3 protein: CASSQDSGHNEQFF
CDR3 DNA: TGCGCCAGCAGCCAAGACTCAGGTCACAATGAGCAGTTCTTC

V gene: TRBV2
clone size: -
D gene: TRBD2
J gene: TRBJ2-1
CDR3 protein: CASSGGFEQFF
CDR3 DNA: TGTGCCAGTAGCGGGGGGTTTGAGCAGTTCTTC

V gene: TRBV5-4
clone size: -
D gene: TRBD1
J gene: TRBJ1-1
CDR3 protein: CASSPGQVGGTEAFF
CDR3 DNA: TGTGCCAGCAGCCCGGGACAGGTAGGAGGCACTGAAGCTTTCTTT

V gene: TRBV27
clone size: -
D gene: -
J gene: TRBJ2-1
CDR3 protein: CASSPQGNEQFF
CDR3 DNA: TGTGCCAGCAGTCCTCAGGGCAATGAGCAGTTCTTC

V gene: TRBV27
clone size: -
D gene: TRBD1
J gene: TRBJ1-5
CDR3 protein: CASSPRQGSNQPQHF
CDR3 DNA: TGTGCCAGCAGTCCCAGACAGGGTAGCAATCAGCCCCAGCATTTT

V gene: TRBV9
clone size: -
D gene: -
J gene: TRBJ2-1
CDR3 protein: CASSVAGVRYNEQFF
CDR3 DNA: TGTGCCAGCAGCGTAGCGGGAGTGAGGTACAATGAGCAGTTCTTC

V gene: TRBV5-1
clone size: -
D gene: -
J gene: TRBJ2-7
CDR3 protein: CASSLIGGTYEQYF
CDR3 DNA: TGCGCCAGCAGCTTGATTGGCGGTACCTACGAGCAGTACTTC

V gene: TRBV27
clone size: -
D gene: -
J gene: TRBJ1-4
CDR3 protein: CASKMNPGGPTNEKLFF
CDR3 DNA: TGTGCCAGCAAAATGAACCCGGGGGGCCCAACTAATGAAAAACTGTTTTTT

V gene: TRBV4-1
clone size: -
D gene: TRBD2
J gene: TRBJ2-5
CDR3 protein: CASSQGLAGGKETQYF
CDR3 DNA: TGCGCCAGCAGCCAAGGACTAGCGGGGGGGAAAGAGACCCAGTACTTC

V gene: TRBV6-6
clone size: few
D gene: TRBD1
J gene: TRBJ1-6
CDR3 protein: CASSFSGTGGNSPLHF
CDR3 DNA: TGTGCCAGCAGTTTTTCCGGGACAGGGGGCAATTCACCCCTCCACTTT

V gene: TRBV15
clone size: -
D gene: -
J gene: TRBJ1-2
CDR3 protein: CATSRGAGSLSYGYTF
CDR3 DNA: TGTGCCACCAGCAGAGGGGCGGGGTCCCTCTCCTATGGCTACACCTTC

V gene: TRBV11-1
clone size: -
D gene: TRBD1
J gene: TRBJ1-6
CDR3 protein: CASSTGTAPSSPLHF
CDR3 DNA: TGTGCCAGCAGCACCGGGACAGCGCCTTCGTCACCCCTCCACTTT

V gene: TRBV6-6
clone size: once
D gene: -
J gene: TRBJ1-1
CDR3 protein: CASRAGALNTEAFF
CDR3 DNA: TGTGCCAGCAGGGCAGGGGCTCTGAACACTGAAGCTTTCTTT

V gene: TRBV29-1
clone size: -
D gene: -
J gene: TRBJ2-2
CDR3 protein: CSVGRGIAGELFF
CDR3 DNA: TGCAGCGTCGGACGGGGGATCGCCGGGGAGCTGTTTTTT

V gene: TRBV11-1
clone size: -
D gene: -
J gene: TRBJ1-1
CDR3 protein: CASSLEQNTEAFF
CDR3 DNA: TGTGCCAGCAGCTTAGAACAGAACACTGAAGCTTTCTTT

V gene: TRBV28
clone size: -
D gene: TRBD1
J gene: TRBJ1-6
CDR3 protein: CASGRGGTGRYNSPLHF
CDR3 DNA: TGTGCCAGCGGACGAGGGGGGACAGGGAGGTATAATTCACCCCTCCACTTT

V gene: TRBV13
clone size: once
D gene: -
J gene: TRBJ2-2
CDR3 protein: CASSRWGGGVITGELFF
CDR3 DNA: TGTGCCAGCAGCCGTTGGGGAGGCGGGGTTATCACCGGGGAGCTGTTTTTT

V gene: TRBV28
clone size: -
D gene: -
J gene: TRBJ1-6
CDR3 protein: CASKESNSPLHF
CDR3 DNA: TGTGCCAGCAAGGAGTCTAATTCACCCCTCCACTTT

V gene: TRBV7-2
clone size: -
D gene: -
J gene: TRBJ2-5
CDR3 protein: CASSSQGAQETQYF
CDR3 DNA: TGTGCCAGCAGCTCACAAGGGGCGCAAGAGACCCAGTACTTC

V gene: TRBV7-2
clone size: -
D gene: -
J gene: TRBJ2-3
CDR3 protein: CASSLAGGGPTDTQYF
CDR3 DNA: TGTGCCAGCAGCTTAGCAGGCGGCGGTCCCACAGATACGCAGTATTTT

V gene: TRBV19
clone size: -
D gene: -
J gene: TRBJ2-1
CDR3 protein: CASSIDGGSYNEQFF
CDR3 DNA: TGTGCCAGTAGTATAGATGGGGGGTCCTACAATGAGCAGTTCTTC

V gene: TRBV6-5
clone size: -
D gene: -
J gene: TRBJ2-1
CDR3 protein: CASSSSSVLNEQFF
CDR3 DNA: TGTGCCAGCAGTTCGTCTAGCGTCCTCAATGAGCAGTTCTTC

V gene: TRBV7-8
clone size: -
D gene: TRBD1
J gene: TRBJ2-6
CDR3 protein: CASTRDRFNSGANVLTF
CDR3 DNA: TGTGCCAGCACCCGGGACAGGTTCAACTCTGGGGCCAACGTCCTGACTTTC

V gene: TRBV4-1
clone size: -
D gene: -
J gene: TRBJ2-1
CDR3 protein: CASSRNARDSGSDEQFF
CDR3 DNA: TGCGCCAGCAGCCGCAATGCCCGGGACTCAGGGAGTGATGAGCAGTTCTTC

V gene: TRBV7-3
clone size: -
D gene: -
J gene: TRBJ1-2
CDR3 protein: CASSLGGRINYGYTF
CDR3 DNA: TGTGCCAGCAGCTTAGGCGGCCGGATAAACTATGGCTACACCTTC